These 12 T cell receptor beta chains were all obtained from the same sample, sequenced in a study of Ad26.COV2.S vaccination and SARS-CoV-2 variants. Noted treatment: some 20 received Ad26.COV2.S at low or high dose, single or two shots; about five received placebo; per-sample allocation not given. Sampling occurred on day 63 after the first vaccine or placebo injection. Measured with immunoSEQ multiplex PCR; TCRdb has only the in-frame clones, and not every one. The table has approximately 300,000 clones, just under 85% seen once; the top ten hold approximately 2.2%. This sample comprised peripheral blood, obtained in a trial of Ad26.COV2.S vaccine versus placebo. The receptor set was obtained from a person between 18 and 65 years old who received the Ad26.COV2.S COVID-19 vaccine or a placebo.

The rearrangement joins TRBV29-1 to TRBJ2-1, with a possible D match to TRBD2 (5 bases). Trimming left V 8 bases short and J 2 bases short, with 13 bases between. The CDR3 consists of 13 residues. Germline CDR1 is SQVTM and CDR2 is ANQGSEA. The CDR3, as DNA: TGCAGCTTGGACTCTCCGCCCTACAATGAGCAGTTCTTC. Residues: CSLDSPPYNEQFF.

The rearrangement uses TRBV18 and TRBJ2-1, with 8 bases fitting TRBD1. The germline CDR1 and CDR2 sequences are KGHSH and LQKENI. This CDR3 is built from 14 residues. V lost 3 bases to trimming and J lost 8 bases; unmatched junction nucleotides: 6. The CDR3 protein is CASSPARGHDEQFF. CDR3 bases: TGTGCCAGCTCACCCGCCAGGGGGCACGATGAGCAGTTCTTC.

Here the CDR3 DNA reads TGTGCCAGCAGCGCAAGAGGGACCCTCCCTAATGGCTACACCTTC. As protein: CASSARGTLPNGYTF. This chain connects TRBV9 to TRBJ1-2; TRBD1 might be the D (5 bases). The germline V gene encodes CDR1 SGDLS and CDR2 YYNGEE. The CDR3 length is 15 residues. Trimming took off 3 bases at V and 6 bases at J, with 18 bases between the two ends. The full variable domain, rest sourced from reference TRBV9 and TRBJ1-2, is DSGVTQTPKHLITATGQRVTLRCSPRSGDLSVYWYQQSLDQGLQFLIQYYNGEERAKGNILERFSAQQFPDLHSELNLSSLELGDSALYFCASSARGTLPNGYTFGSGTRLTVV.

V gene TRBV5-1 combines with J gene TRBJ2-2; D unresolved. Germline values: CDR1 SGHRS, CDR2 YFSETQ. There are 15 residues in the CDR3. With 4 bases removed from V and 3 bases from J, the gap between germline ends came to 13 bases. The CDR3 DNA follows: TGCGCCAGCAGCGGCCTAAGGGTGGACACCGGGGAGCTGTTTTTT. Amino acid sequence: CASSGLRVDTGELFF.

This clone was counted a single time. The V call is TRBV12-3 or TRBV12-4, the J call TRBJ1-2; D is ambiguous. This CDR3 region has 12 residues. V was cut by 4 bases and J by 8 bases, with 11 bases left in between. CDR3 region: CASSSPSGGYTF. Here the CDR3 DNA reads TGTGCCAGCAGTTCCCCTAGTGGGGGCTACACCTTC.

The chain joins TRBV7-9 to TRBJ1-4; 8 bases align to TRBD1. The CDR3 has 16 residues. Germline V lookup: CDR1 SEHNR, CDR2 FQNEAQ (reference sequence). V lost 5 bases to trimming and J lost 6 bases; unmatched junction nucleotides: 11. The CDR3 DNA follows: TGTGCCAGCAGCCCTCCCGGACAGGGAGCCCATGAAAAACTGTTTTTT. Its protein product is CASSPPGQGAHEKLFF.

The chain employs TRBV4-2 and TRBJ1-4; D not certain. V was pared by 4 bases and J by 7 bases, with 10 bases between. The CDR3 is made up of 13 amino acids. The germline gives CDR1 LGHNA, CDR2 YNFKEQ. CDR3 protein: CASSLYPGEKLFF. CDR3 nucleotides: TGTGCCAGCAGCCTATACCCAGGTGAAAAACTGTTTTTT.

This clone has just one count. This sequence joins TRBV19 and TRBJ2-3; 14 bases fit TRBD2. The CDR3 covers 17 residues. J was trimmed by 0 bases and V by 7 bases; bases with no gene match: 6. The germline CDR1 and CDR2 sequences are LNHDA and SQIVND (reference sequence). The CDR3 is CASKTSGGAKSTDTQYF. The CDR3 bases are TGTGCCAGTAAGACTAGCGGGGGGGCCAAGAGCACAGATACGCAGTATTTT.

This clone was detected once. The chain links TRBV2 to TRBJ1-1; D not resolved. The CDR3 covers 12 residues. V lost 7 bases and J lost 4, with 10 bases in between. The germline V gene encodes CDR1 SNHLY and CDR2 FYNNEI. This CDR3 is CASTGGGTEAFF. CDR3 DNA sequence: TGTGCCAGCACTGGTGGAGGCACTGAAGCTTTCTTT.

The chain combines TRBV7-3 with TRBJ1-1, with D tentatively TRBD1 (6 bases). Germline assignment: CDR1 SGHTA and CDR2 FQGTGA. The CDR3 is 17 amino acids. Deletions cut 0 bases from V and 11 bases from J, with 25 bases between. CDR3 DNA sequence: TGTGCCAGCAGCTTAACTCTCACCTTTACAGGGTCGAGTGCGGCTTTCTTT. Protein: CASSLTLTFTGSSAAFF. Full variable domain (remainder filled in from reference TRBV7-3 and TRBJ1-1): GAGVSQTPSNKVTEKGKYVELRCDPISGHTALYWYRQSLGQGPEFLIYFQGTGAADDSGLPNDRFFAVRPEGSVSTLKIQRTERGDSAVYLCASSLTLTFTGSSAAFFGQGTRLTVV.

The chain is built from TRBV3-1 (or the pseudogene TRBV3-2) and TRBJ2-3; D remains ambiguous. Germline-derived CDR1 and CDR2 are LGHDT and YNNKEL (reference sequence). Trimming left V 4 bases short and J 2 bases short, with 4 bases between. The CDR3 is made up of 12 amino acids. CDR3 DNA sequence: TGTGCCAGCAGCCCGTACACAGATACGCAGTATTTT. Protein sequence: CASSPYTDTQYF.

The chain links TRBV28 to TRBJ2-3; D uncertain. Germline-derived CDR1 and CDR2 are MDHEN and SYDVKM. V dropped 8 bases and J dropped 1 base, with 19 bases sitting between them. The CDR3 has 16 residues. The CDR3: CASPPPGSTGTDTQYF. The CDR3 nucleotides are TGTGCCAGCCCCCCGCCAGGCTCAACGGGCACAGATACGCAGTATTTT.